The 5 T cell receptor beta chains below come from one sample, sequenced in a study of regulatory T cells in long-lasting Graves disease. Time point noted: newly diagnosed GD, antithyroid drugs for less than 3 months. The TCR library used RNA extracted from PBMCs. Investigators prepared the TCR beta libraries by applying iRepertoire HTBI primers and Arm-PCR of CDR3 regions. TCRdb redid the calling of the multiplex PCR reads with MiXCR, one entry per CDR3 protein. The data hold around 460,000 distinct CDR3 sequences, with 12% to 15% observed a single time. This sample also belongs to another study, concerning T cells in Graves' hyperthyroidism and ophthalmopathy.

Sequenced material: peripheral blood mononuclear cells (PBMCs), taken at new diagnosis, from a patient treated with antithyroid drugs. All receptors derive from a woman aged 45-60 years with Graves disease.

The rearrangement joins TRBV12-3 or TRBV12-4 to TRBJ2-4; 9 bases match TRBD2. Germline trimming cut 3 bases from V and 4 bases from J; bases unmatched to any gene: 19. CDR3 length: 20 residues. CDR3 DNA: TGTGCCAGCAGTTTTAGCCCGGACTTCAGCGGGAGGACCCAAAAAAACATTCAGTACTTC. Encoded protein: CASSFSPDFSGRTQKNIQYF.

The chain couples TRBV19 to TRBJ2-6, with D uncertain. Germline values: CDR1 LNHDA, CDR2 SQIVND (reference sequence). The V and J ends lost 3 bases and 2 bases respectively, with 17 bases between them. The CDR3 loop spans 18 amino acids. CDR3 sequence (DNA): TGTGCCAGTAGTATTCAAGGGCCTACGAGGACTGGGGCCAACGTCCTGACTTTC. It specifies CASSIQGPTRTGANVLTF.

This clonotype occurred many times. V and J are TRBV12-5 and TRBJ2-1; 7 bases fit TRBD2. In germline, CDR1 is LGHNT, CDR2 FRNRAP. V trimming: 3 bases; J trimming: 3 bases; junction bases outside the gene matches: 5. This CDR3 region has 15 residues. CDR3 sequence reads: CASGFGVAGYNEQFF. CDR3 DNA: TGTGCTAGTGGTTTTGGGGTAGCGGGCTACAATGAGCAGTTCTTC.

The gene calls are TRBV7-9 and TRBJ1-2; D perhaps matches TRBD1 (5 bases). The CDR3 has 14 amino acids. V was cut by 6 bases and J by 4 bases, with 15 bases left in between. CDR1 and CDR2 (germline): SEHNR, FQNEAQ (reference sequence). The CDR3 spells CASREQVSLYGYTF. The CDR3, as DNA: TGTGCCAGCAGGGAACAGGTTTCCCTCTATGGCTACACCTTC. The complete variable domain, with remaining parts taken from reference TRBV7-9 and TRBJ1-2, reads DTGVSQNPRHKITKRGQNVTFRCDPISEHNRLYWYRQTLGQGPEFLTYFQNEAQLEKSRLLSDRFSAERPKGSFSTLEIQRTEQGDSAMYLCASREQVSLYGYTFGSGTRLTVV.

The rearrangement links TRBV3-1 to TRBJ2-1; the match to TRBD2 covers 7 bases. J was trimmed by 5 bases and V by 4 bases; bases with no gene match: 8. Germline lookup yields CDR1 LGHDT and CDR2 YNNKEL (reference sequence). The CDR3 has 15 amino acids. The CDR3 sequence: CASSPGVGGNNEQFF. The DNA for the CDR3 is TGTGCCAGCAGCCCTGGGGTGGGGGGGAACAATGAGCAGTTCTTC.